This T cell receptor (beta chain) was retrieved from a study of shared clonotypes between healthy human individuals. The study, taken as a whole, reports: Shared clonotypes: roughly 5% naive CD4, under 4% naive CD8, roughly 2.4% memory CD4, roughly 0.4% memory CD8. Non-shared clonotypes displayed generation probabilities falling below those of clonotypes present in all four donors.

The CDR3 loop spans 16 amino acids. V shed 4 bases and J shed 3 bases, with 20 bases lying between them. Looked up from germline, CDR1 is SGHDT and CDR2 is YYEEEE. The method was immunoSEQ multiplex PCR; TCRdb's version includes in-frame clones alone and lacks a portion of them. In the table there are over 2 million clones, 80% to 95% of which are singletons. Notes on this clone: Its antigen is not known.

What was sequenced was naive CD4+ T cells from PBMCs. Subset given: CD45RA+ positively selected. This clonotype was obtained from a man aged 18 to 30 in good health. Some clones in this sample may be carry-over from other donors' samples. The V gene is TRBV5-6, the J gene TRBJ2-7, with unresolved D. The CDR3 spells CASSLGPSLRLYEQYF. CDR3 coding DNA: TGTGCCAGCAGCCTCGGACCCTCTCTTCGCCTCTACGAGCAGTACTTC.